These 18 T cell receptor beta chains came from one sample sequenced in a study of cytomegalovirus exposure and HLA in healthy donors. The PCR made use of 60 Vbeta and 13 Jbeta primers. The method was immunoSEQ multiplex PCR; TCRdb's version includes in-frame clones alone and lacks a portion of them. The sample records 100,000 to 150,000 clones, roughly 18% being singletons. Sequencing used PBMCs. The receptors derive from a female donor in good health and CMV-seropositive.

The J gene is TRBJ2-2, the V gene TRBV19; 9 nucleotides align to TRBD2. Germline V CDR1 and CDR2: LNHDA, SQIVND (reference sequence). Trimming took 1 base from V and 4 from J; bases not matched to a gene: 1. The CDR3 covers 15 residues. DNA for the CDR3: TGTGCCAGTAGTATAGTTAGCGGGGGCACCGGGGAGCTGTTTTTT. Its translation is CASSIVSGGTGELFF.

The chain has TRBV5-1 and TRBJ2-7; TRBD2 is a possible D gene (6 bases). V was trimmed by 0 bases and J by 3 bases, leaving 19 bases between them. The CDR3 length is 17 residues. In germline, CDR1 is SGHRS, CDR2 YFSETQ. CDR3 nucleotides: TGCGCCAGCAGCTTGGCACTTGGCGGGAAGGATATCTACGAGCAGTACTTC. It specifies CASSLALGGKDIYEQYF.

This clone was recorded a few times. The chain links TRBV7-9 to TRBJ2-7; D not certain. V dropped 1 base and J dropped 0 bases, with 10 bases sitting between them. The CDR3 is 15 amino acids. The germline gives CDR1 SEHNR, CDR2 FQNEAQ (reference sequence). CDR3 nucleotides: TGTGCCAGCAGCTTAGATCACCGCGACTCCTACGAGCAGTACTTC. It codes for CASSLDHRDSYEQYF.

In its sample, this clone was seen a few times. This sequence joins TRBV29-1 and TRBJ2-7, with D possibly TRBD1 on 6 matching bases. Looked up from germline, CDR1 is SQVTM and CDR2 is ANQGSEA. This CDR3 is 8 amino acids long. Trimming removed 7 bases at V and 12 bases at J, with 10 bases between. As DNA, the CDR3 is TGCAGCGACCGACAGGTGTACTTC. Its translation: CSDRQVYF.

The J gene is TRBJ2-1, the V gene TRBV5-6; D perhaps matches TRBD1 (6 bases). This CDR3 region has 15 residues. Germline CDR1 is SGHDT and CDR2 is YYEEEE. V was cut by 3 bases and J by 1 base, with 11 bases left in between. The CDR3 region has the DNA TGTGCCAGCAGCTCGACAGGAGAGTCCTACAATGAGCAGTTCTTC. It yields the protein CASSSTGESYNEQFF.

This clone was observed a handful of times. The chain couples TRBV5-1 to TRBJ1-4; 9 bases match TRBD1. Trimming removed 4 bases from V and 8 bases from J; junction bases left unmatched: 3. There are 13 residues in the CDR3. The germline V gene has CDR1 SGHRS and CDR2 YFSETQ. The CDR3 nucleotides are TGCGCCAGCAGCCGGGACAGGGAAGAAAAACTGTTTTTT. Residues: CASSRDREEKLFF.

This chain uses TRBV4-2 with TRBJ2-5; the D gene is possibly TRBD1 (6 bases). The CDR3 is 14 residues long. CDR1 and CDR2 (germline): LGHNA, YNFKEQ. Trimming stripped 3 bases from V and 0 bases from J, with 8 bases between. The CDR3 nucleotides read TGTGCCAGCAGCCAGCAGGGGTACCAAGAGACCCAGTACTTC. This codes for CASSQQGYQETQYF.

This clone has just a few counts. The chain links TRBV4-3 to TRBJ1-1; 7 bases are shared with TRBD1. V was clipped by 4 bases and J by 4 bases; unmatched bases: 9. From germline, CDR1 is LGHNA and CDR2 YSLEER. The CDR3 sequence is 15 residues long. CDR3 protein: CASSRNRQGPTEAFF. The CDR3 DNA follows: TGCGCCAGCAGCCGGAATCGACAGGGTCCCACTGAAGCTTTCTTT.

This clone was seen a single time. This rearrangement joins TRBV19 to TRBJ2-5; perhaps TRBD2 as D (6 bases). Germline V gene data show CDR1 as LNHDA and CDR2 as SQIVND (reference sequence). This CDR3 region has 14 residues. Trimming removed 1 base at V and 5 bases at J, with 11 bases between. The CDR3 DNA reads TGTGCCAGTAGTATAGTTGGAGGGTGGGAGACCCAGTACTTC. Residues: CASSIVGGWETQYF. The full variable domain, completed using reference TRBV19 and TRBJ2-5, is DGGITQSPKYLFRKEGQNVTLSCEQNLNHDAMYWYRQDPGQGLRLIYYSQIVNDFQKGDIAEGYSVSREKKESFPLTVTSAQKNPTAFYLCASSIVGGWETQYFGPGTRLLVL.

The V gene is TRBV13, the J gene TRBJ2-7; 7 nucleotides align to TRBD1. There are 14 residues in the CDR3. Germline V gene lookup returns CDR1 PRHDT and CDR2 FYEKMQ (reference sequence). The V and J ends lost 5 bases and 3 bases, in that order; junction bases with no gene match: 7. Here the CDR3 DNA reads TGTGCCAGCAGCCGCTCCGGGACAGTCTACGAGCAGTACTTC. Its translation: CASSRSGTVYEQYF.

The chain joins TRBV27 to TRBJ2-7; D may be TRBD1 (6 bases). CDR3 size: 13 residues. Germline V lookup: CDR1 MNHEY, CDR2 SMNVEV (reference sequence). V lost 2 bases to trimming and J lost 3 bases, with 8 bases between them. The DNA of the CDR3 is TGTGCCAGCAGTTTAGGCAGGGGCTACGAGCAGTACTTC. Encoded protein: CASSLGRGYEQYF.

This CDR3 reads CASRGQPPETQYF. The CDR3 DNA reads as TGTGCCAGCAGGGGGCAGCCTCCAGAGACCCAGTACTTC. V usage is TRBV7-2 and J usage is TRBJ2-5, with D maybe TRBD1 (5 bases). Per the germline V gene, CDR1 is SGHTA and CDR2 is FQGNSA. Trimming cost V 6 bases and J 4 bases, with 12 bases left between them. CDR3 length equals 13 residues.

The chain recombines TRBV5-1 with TRBJ1-1; D unclear. The germline V gene has CDR1 SGHRS and CDR2 YFSETQ. The CDR3 has 15 amino acids. Trimming removed 0 bases at V and 6 bases at J, with 15 bases between. DNA for the CDR3: TGCGCCAGCAGCTTGGTAATAGGTGACGGAGCTGAAGCTTTCTTT. This sequence encodes CASSLVIGDGAEAFF.

This clone was seen only a few times. In DNA form, the CDR3 reads TGTGCCTGTTCCGGGGTTAACTATGGCTACACCTTC. This sequence encodes CACSGVNYGYTF. V usage is TRBV30 and J usage is TRBJ1-2; no clear D gene. Germline assignment: CDR1 GTSNPN and CDR2 SVGIG (reference sequence). Trimming stripped 6 bases from V and 1 base from J, with 9 bases between. The CDR3 has 12 residues.

The V and J genes are TRBV28 and TRBJ2-5, with 7 bases fitting TRBD1. V shed 5 bases and J 3 bases; nucleotides not matched to a gene: 6. CDR1 is MDHEN and CDR2 is SYDVKM in the germline V gene. The CDR3 sequence is 14 residues long. The CDR3: CASSQGTAKETQYF. CDR3 in DNA: TGTGCCAGCAGTCAAGGGACAGCCAAAGAGACCCAGTACTTC.

This clone was observed a handful of times. V and J are TRBV29-1 and TRBJ2-5; TRBD2 agrees at 10 bases. CDR3 length: 15 amino acids. Per germline, CDR1 SQVTM and CDR2 ANQGSEA. J was trimmed by 5 bases and V by 7 bases; bases with no gene match: 13. CDR3 nucleotide sequence: TGCAGCGGGTCCCCTTCACTAGCGGGATGGGAGACCCAGTACTTC. This gives the protein CSGSPSLAGWETQYF.

V and J are TRBV4-2 and TRBJ1-1, with 9 bases lining up with TRBD1. Germline V CDR1 and CDR2: LGHNA, YNFKEQ. The V gene end was trimmed by 0 bases and the J gene end by 0 bases; junction bases not matched to a gene: 8. The CDR3 is 18 amino acids. For the CDR3, the DNA is TGTGCCAGCAGCCAAGATGGGGGACAGGGCTTCCTGAACACTGAAGCTTTCTTT. It yields the protein CASSQDGGQGFLNTEAFF.

V usage is TRBV5-4 and J usage is TRBJ2-5; tentative D call: TRBD2 (6 bases). The CDR3 runs to 15 residues. V was cut by 2 bases and J by 5 bases, with 16 bases left in between. CDR1 SGHNT and CDR2 YYREEE come from the germline V gene (reference sequence). For the CDR3, the DNA is TGTGCCAGCAGCTTACCGAGAGGACGGGAGGAGACCCAGTACTTC. Amino acids: CASSLPRGREETQYF.